These 32 T cell receptor beta chains share one sample of origin, sequenced in a study of blood T cells in healthy people across ages. Through a sample-barcoded 5' primer and a J-beta primer mix, a second PCR was run for roughly 7 to 12 cycles. TCRdb re-called the 5' RACE reads with MiXCR, one entry per CDR3 protein. The repertoire holds about 730,000 distinct CDR3 sequences, with roughly 44% as singletons. The sample was blood. These receptors were taken from a woman aged 60 to 75 in good health.

Notes on this clonotype: A much larger clonotype is one base distant, so this may be a read error. The rearrangement uses TRBV2 and TRBJ2-1, with TRBD2 identical over 9 bases. CDR3 length equals 14 residues. The V and J ends lost 6 bases and 8 bases, in that order; junction bases with no gene match: 8. Looked up from germline, CDR1 is SNHLY and CDR2 is FYNNEI. This CDR3 is CASSRTSVRDEQFF. The DNA for the CDR3 is TGTGCCAGCAGCCGGACTAGCGTGAGGGATGAGCAGTTCTTC.

This clonotype was seen more than once but under ten times. The rearrangement uses TRBV20-1 and TRBJ2-3; 10 nucleotides match TRBD2. The CDR3 has 15 residues. Germline-derived CDR1 and CDR2 are DFQATT and SNEGSKA (reference sequence). J was trimmed by 0 bases and V by 5 bases; bases with no gene match: 5. CDR3 sequence reads: CSAGGLASSTDTQYF. The CDR3 bases are TGCAGTGCTGGGGGACTAGCGTCTAGCACAGATACGCAGTATTTT.

In its sample, this clonotype was seen a few times. The V and J genes are TRBV28 and TRBJ2-7, with a tentative D call TRBD2 (6 bases). From germline, CDR1 is MDHEN and CDR2 SYDVKM. CDR3 length: 19 amino acids. Trimming cost V 5 bases and J 2 bases, with 28 bases left between them. The CDR3 protein is CASSPVVLATVGRTYEQYF. CDR3 DNA sequence: TGTGCCAGCAGTCCGGTGGTGCTAGCGACCGTGGGGAGGACCTACGAGCAGTACTTC.

This chain uses TRBV24-1 with TRBJ2-7; 7 bases align to TRBD2. Germline-derived CDR1 and CDR2 are KGHDR and SFDVKD. CDR3 length: 16 amino acids. With 1 base clipped from V and 1 base from J, the junction kept 6 bases outside the gene matches. The CDR3 DNA reads as TGTGCCACCAGTGATTTTGGGGGGGGGGATTCCTACGAGCAGTACTTC. Translated: CATSDFGGGDSYEQYF.

This clonotype was counted between two and nine times. The chain joins TRBV6-5 to TRBJ2-4; D unclear. This CDR3 contains 16 residues. The V end lost 8 bases, the J end lost 1 base, and 18 bases lay between the germline ends. Germline-derived CDR1 and CDR2 are MNHEY and SVGAGI. This chain's CDR3 is CASRSVGLGAKNIQYF. CDR3 sequence (DNA): TGTGCCAGCCGCTCTGTAGGGCTCGGGGCCAAAAACATTCAGTACTTC.

There are a few counts of this clonotype. This chain connects TRBV19 to TRBJ2-3; D not resolved. CDR3 size: 17 residues. Trimming cost V 2 bases and J 0 bases, with 15 bases left between them. Per germline, CDR1 LNHDA and CDR2 SQIVND (reference sequence). CDR3 DNA: TGTGCCAGTAGTATAATGAGTGGGCGGTTTAGCACAGATACGCAGTATTTT. Its protein product is CASSIMSGRFSTDTQYF.

In its sample, this clonotype was seen many times. The chain is built from TRBV12-3 or TRBV12-4 and TRBJ2-5, with TRBD2 as a possible D gene (6 bases). The CDR3 sequence is 12 residues long. Trimming removed 3 bases at V and 7 bases at J, with 9 bases between. CDR3 in amino acids: CASSFAEGTQYF. The CDR3 bases are TGTGCCAGCAGTTTTGCGGAGGGGACCCAGTACTTC.

Concerning this clonotype itself: A much larger clone differs from this one at a single base, so this may be a read error. Here the CDR3 reads CSVGTDYNEQYF. CDR3 in DNA: TGCAGCGTTGGGACGGACTACAATGAGCAGTACTTC. The V and J genes are TRBV29-1 and TRBJ2-5; tentatively, D is TRBD2 (6 bases). The CDR3 is 12 amino acids. Germline lookup yields CDR1 SQVTM and CDR2 ANQGSEA. The V gene lost 4 bases and the J gene lost 11 bases, with 17 bases spanning the gap. Full variable domain (remainder filled in from reference TRBV29-1 and TRBJ2-5): SAVISQKPSRDICQRGTSLTIQCQVDSQVTMMFWYRQQPGQSLTLIATANQGSEATYESGFVIDKFPISRPNLTFSTLTVSNMSPEDSSIYLCSVGTDYNEQYFGPGTRLLVL.

The rearrangement joins TRBV20-1 to TRBJ2-3, with D perhaps TRBD2 (6 bases). The germline gives CDR1 DFQATT, CDR2 SNEGSKA (reference sequence). V lost 3 bases to trimming and J lost 6 bases, with 19 bases between them. The CDR3 has 15 residues. CDR3 bases: TGCAGTGCTAGCTCCCGCGGAGCGGGCGAGGATACGCAGTATTTT. This sequence encodes CSASSRGAGEDTQYF.

This clonotype was detected a few times. This chain uses TRBV2 with TRBJ2-5; D might be TRBD1 or TRBD2, each matching 6 bases. Germline assignment: CDR1 SNHLY and CDR2 FYNNEI. Trimming left V 4 bases short and J 1 base short, with 16 bases between. The CDR3 is 16 amino acids. CDR3 sequence (DNA): TGTGCCAGCAGTGCCGGGGGCGGGGCGCCCCAAGAGACCCAGTACTTC. Its translation: CASSAGGGAPQETQYF.

The chain employs TRBV5-6 and TRBJ1-2, with D uncertain. Trimming pared 7 bases from V and 6 bases from J, leaving 13 bases between. CDR1 and CDR2 from the germline V gene are SGHDT and YYEEEE. The CDR3 is 12 amino acids. CDR3 sequence: CASGGSSDGYTF. The CDR3 bases are TGTGCCAGCGGAGGGAGTTCAGATGGCTACACCTTC.

This clonotype appeared a few times. The CDR3 reads CASSLAGDGYTF. As DNA, the CDR3 is TGTGCCAGCAGCTTAGCCGGGGATGGCTACACCTTC. The chain employs TRBV11-3 and TRBJ1-2, with D unresolved. This CDR3 is built from 12 residues. The V end was cut by 1 base, the J end by 6 bases, with 6 bases between. Germline CDR1 is SGHNT and CDR2 is YENEEA. Based on the CDR3 plus reference TRBV11-3 and TRBJ1-2, the full variable domain is EAGVVQSPRYKIIEKKQPVAFWCNPISGHNTLYWYLQNLGQGPELLIRYENEEAVDDSQLPKDRFSAERLKGVDSTLKIQPAELGDSAVYLCASSLAGDGYTFGSGTRLTVV.

V is TRBV5-1 and J is TRBJ1-4, with 8 positions matching TRBD1. The CDR3 spans 14 residues. The V segment lost 4 bases and the J segment 7 bases; nucleotides outside the gene matches: 6. The germline gives CDR1 SGHRS, CDR2 YFSETQ. The DNA of the CDR3 is TGCGCCAGCAGCATCGGACAGGGAGCTGAAAAACTGTTTTTT. Translating gives CASSIGQGAEKLFF. The whole variable domain, remainder taken from reference TRBV5-1 and TRBJ1-4, is KAGVTQTPRYLIKTRGQQVTLSCSPISGHRSVSWYQQTPGQGLQFLFEYFSETQRNKGNFPGRFSGRQFSNSRSEMNVSTLELGDSALYLCASSIGQGAEKLFFGSGTQLSVL.

This clonotype turned up a few times. This chain joins TRBV7-3 and TRBJ1-1; D unresolved. This CDR3 spans 15 amino acids. In germline, CDR1 is SGHTA, CDR2 FQGTGA. With 5 bases removed from V and 3 bases from J, the gap between germline ends came to 16 bases. CDR3 loop: CASSRGMLGDTEAFF. In DNA form, the CDR3 reads TGTGCCAGCAGCCGCGGGATGCTCGGGGACACTGAAGCTTTCTTT.

This clonotype appeared a few times. The CDR3 coding sequence is TGTGCCAGCAGCTTAGGCCATTGGGAGACCCAGTACTTC. Its protein is CASSLGHWETQYF. The chain recombines TRBV11-1 with TRBJ2-5; D gene uncertain. Trimming pared 1 base from V and 5 bases from J, leaving 8 bases between. Germline V lookup: CDR1 SGHAT, CDR2 FQDESV (reference sequence). The CDR3 has 13 amino acids. Filled out from reference TRBV11-1 and TRBJ2-5, the complete variable domain reads EAEVAQSPRYKITEKSQAVAFWCDPISGHATLYWYRQILGQGPELLVQFQDESVVDDSQLPKDRFSAERLKGVDSTLKIQPAELGDSAMYLCASSLGHWETQYFGPGTRLLVL.

With respect to this clonotype: The junction departs from the called germline gene at one end, perhaps through a read error. The J gene is TRBJ2-3, the V gene TRBV7-3; D might be TRBD2 (6 bases). This CDR3 contains 17 residues. Germline V gene lookup returns CDR1 SGHTA and CDR2 FQGTGA. CDR3 sequence (DNA): TGTCCCAGCAGCTTAAAGGCGGGCGGGACCGTCACAGATACGCAGTATTTT. Its translation: CPSSLKAGGTVTDTQYF.

Notes on this clonotype: This clone may be a read error of a much larger clone one base away. The chain carries TRBV28 and TRBJ2-5; TRBD1 agrees at 9 bases. The germline V gene encodes CDR1 MDHEN and CDR2 SYDVKM. This CDR3 region has 13 residues. V lost 5 bases and J lost 13; bases outside the gene matches: 11. The CDR3 sequence is CASSIPDRGERYF. Written as DNA, the CDR3 is TGTGCCAGCAGTATACCGGACAGGGGCGAGCGGTACTTC.

Of note for this clonotype: Given a much more abundant clone one base away, this may be a read error. The chain has TRBV7-2 and TRBJ2-7; no clear D. This CDR3 has 10 amino acids. Germline V CDR1 and CDR2: SGHTA, FQGNSA. V gave up 8 bases and J gave up 7 bases, with 9 bases separating them. Here the CDR3 DNA reads TGTGCCAGCGGCGATATTGAGCAGTACTTC. As protein: CASGDIEQYF. The whole variable domain, remainder taken from reference TRBV7-2 and TRBJ2-7, is GAGVSQSPSNKVTEKGKDVELRCDPISGHTALYWYRQSLGQGLEFLIYFQGNSAPDKSGLPSDRFSAERTGGSVSTLTIQRTQQEDSAVYLCASGDIEQYFGPGTRLTVT.

A few counts support this clonotype. The V and J genes are TRBV12-3 or TRBV12-4 and TRBJ2-1; no clear D gene. The CDR3 runs to 11 residues. Trimming shortened V by 6 bases and J by 9 bases, and 9 bases separated the two germline ends. For the CDR3, the DNA is TGTGCCAGCAGGGAAGGACCTGAGCAGTTCTTC. It translates to CASREGPEQFF.

This chain connects TRBV25-1 to TRBJ2-7, with a possible D match to TRBD1 (6 bases). CDR3 size: 12 residues. Trimming stripped 2 bases from V and 8 bases from J, with 10 bases between. The germline gives CDR1 MGHDK, CDR2 SYGVNS. Here the CDR3 DNA reads TGTGCCAGCAGTGAAGTGGGGGCTAAGCAGTACTTC. Translating it yields CASSEVGAKQYF.

The chain uses TRBV7-3 and TRBJ2-3, with 10 positions matching TRBD2. This CDR3 has 16 amino acids. V dropped 2 bases and J dropped 5; count of bases not matched to a gene: 7. From germline, CDR1 is SGHTA and CDR2 FQGTGA. CDR3 nucleotides: TGTGCCAGCAGCTTACCAAGCGGGGGGGCTGGAGATACGCAGTATTTT. Protein: CASSLPSGGAGDTQYF.

V is TRBV29-1 and J is TRBJ1-3; D gene uncertain. The CDR3 is 12 residues long. Per germline, CDR1 SQVTM and CDR2 ANQGSEA. Trimming shortened V by 1 base and J by 3 bases, and 4 bases separated the two germline ends. The CDR3 sequence: CSVEGDGNTIYF. In DNA, the CDR3 is TGCAGCGTTGAAGGGGATGGAAACACCATATATTTT.

This clonotype was detected ten times or more. This chain joins TRBV15 and TRBJ2-3; D uncertain. The germline V gene encodes CDR1 LNHNV and CDR2 YYDKDF (reference sequence). V shed 0 bases and J shed 3 bases, with 13 bases lying between them. There are 16 residues in the CDR3. CDR3 in DNA: TGTGCCACCAGCAGAGATGATAACACGGAGACAGATACGCAGTATTTT. Its protein product is CATSRDDNTETDTQYF.

The rearrangement uses TRBV6-6 and TRBJ2-1; no clear D. The CDR3 is 12 residues long. V gave up 7 bases and J gave up 8 bases, with 12 bases separating them. Germline CDR1 reads MNHNY; CDR2 reads SVGAGI (reference sequence). In DNA form, the CDR3 reads TGTGCCAGCAAACCCGGTGGGGATGAGCAGTTCTTC. It is translated as CASKPGGDEQFF.

CDR3 region: CASSPRWLAADTQYF. For the CDR3, the DNA is TGTGCCAGCAGCCCGCGCTGGCTAGCGGCGGATACGCAGTATTTT. J is TRBJ2-3 and V is TRBV7-9; 7 positions agree with TRBD2. There are 15 residues in the CDR3. V trimming: 5 bases; J trimming: 6 bases; junction bases outside the gene matches: 11. Germline V lookup: CDR1 SEHNR, CDR2 FQNEAQ (reference sequence). Filled out from reference TRBV7-9 and TRBJ2-3, the complete variable domain reads DTGVSQNPRHKITKRGQNVTFRCDPISEHNRLYWYRQTLGQGPEFLTYFQNEAQLEKSRLLSDRFSAERPKGSFSTLEIQRTEQGDSAMYLCASSPRWLAADTQYFGPGTRLTVL.

The rearrangement links TRBV28 to TRBJ2-7, with D possibly matching TRBD1 (6 bases). The end of the DNA aligns better with TRBJ2-5, so the J call may be wrong. CDR1 is MDHEN, CDR2 SYDVKM, per germline. The CDR3 totals 17 residues. The CDR3 is CASSLPWGIDRSETQYF. DNA of the CDR3: TGTGCCAGCAGTTTACCTTGGGGGATCGACAGGTCGGAGACCCAGTACTTC.

On this clonotype itself: Being one base from a much bigger clone, this may be a read error. This rearrangement joins TRBV7-9 to TRBJ2-1; the match to TRBD1 covers 9 bases. CDR3 length equals 13 residues. Germline V lookup: CDR1 SEHNR, CDR2 FQNEAQ (reference sequence). The CDR3 sequence: CTSSPRQGGEQFF. CDR3 coding DNA: TGTACCAGCAGCCCGAGACAGGGGGGTGAGCAGTTCTTC. Using reference TRBV7-9 and TRBJ2-1 for the parts outside the CDR3, the full variable domain is DTGVSQNPRHKITKRGQNVTFRCDPISEHNRLYWYRQTLGQGPEFLTYFQNEAQLEKSRLLSDRFSAERPKGSFSTLEIQRTEQGDSAMYLCTSSPRQGGEQFFGPGTRLTVL.

V is TRBV7-8 and J is TRBJ1-2; no clear D. This CDR3 is 13 amino acids long. Between the trimmed V and J ends, which lost 4 bases and 3 bases, there was a span of 9 bases. The V gene's germline CDR1 is SGHVS and CDR2 FQNEAQ. The CDR3: CASSSLRDYGYTF. The CDR3 nucleotides are TGTGCCAGCAGCTCCCTCCGGGACTATGGCTACACCTTC.

Concerning this clonotype: A much larger clonotype is one base distant, so this may be a read error. The chain is built from TRBV7-3 and TRBJ2-1, with D possibly matching TRBD1 (5 bases). Germline CDR1 and CDR2: SGHTA and FQGTGA. V shed 2 bases and J shed 9 bases, with 11 bases lying between them. CDR3 length equals 13 residues. The CDR3 loop reads CASSLGANTEQFF. The CDR3 coding sequence is TGTGCCAGCAGCTTAGGGGCCAACACTGAGCAGTTCTTC. The whole variable domain, filled in from reference TRBV7-3 and TRBJ2-1, reads GAGVSQTPSNKVTEKGKYVELRCDPISGHTALYWYRQSLGQGPEFLIYFQGTGAADDSGLPNDRFFAVRPEGSVSTLKIQRTERGDSAVYLCASSLGANTEQFFGPGTRLTVL.

The rearrangement uses TRBV7-9 and TRBJ1-2, with D hard to call. Germline V lookup: CDR1 SEHNR, CDR2 FQNEAQ (reference sequence). V lost 2 bases to trimming and J lost 2 bases, with 12 bases between them. The CDR3 extends over 15 amino acids. CDR3 amino acids: CASSLYDDSNYGYTF. DNA of the CDR3: TGTGCCAGCAGCTTATACGACGATTCGAACTATGGCTACACCTTC. The variable domain in full, with the rest retrieved from reference TRBV7-9 and TRBJ1-2, is DTGVSQNPRHKITKRGQNVTFRCDPISEHNRLYWYRQTLGQGPEFLTYFQNEAQLEKSRLLSDRFSAERPKGSFSTLEIQRTEQGDSAMYLCASSLYDDSNYGYTFGSGTRLTVV.

The chain recombines TRBV9 with TRBJ2-3; 9 bases line up with TRBD1. The CDR3 is made up of 15 amino acids. Trimming cost V 0 bases and J 3 bases; bases outside gene matches: 2. In germline, CDR1 is SGDLS, CDR2 YYNGEE. CDR3 sequence (DNA): TGTGCCAGCAGCGTAGGACAGGGGGTGACAGATACGCAGTATTTT. It is translated as CASSVGQGVTDTQYF.

This chain uses TRBV19 with TRBJ2-1; tentative D call: TRBD2 (6 bases). Trimming cost V 9 bases and J 13 bases, with 19 bases left between them. Per the germline V gene, CDR1 is LNHDA and CDR2 is SQIVND (reference sequence). This CDR3 is built from 12 residues. CDR3 in amino acids: CASSGGRGGQFF. The CDR3, as DNA: TGTGCCAGCAGTGGCGGCCGGGGAGGTCAGTTCTTC. The whole variable domain, filled in from reference TRBV19 and TRBJ2-1, reads DGGITQSPKYLFRKEGQNVTLSCEQNLNHDAMYWYRQDPGQGLRLIYYSQIVNDFQKGDIAEGYSVSREKKESFPLTVTSAQKNPTAFYLCASSGGRGGQFFGPGTRLTVL.